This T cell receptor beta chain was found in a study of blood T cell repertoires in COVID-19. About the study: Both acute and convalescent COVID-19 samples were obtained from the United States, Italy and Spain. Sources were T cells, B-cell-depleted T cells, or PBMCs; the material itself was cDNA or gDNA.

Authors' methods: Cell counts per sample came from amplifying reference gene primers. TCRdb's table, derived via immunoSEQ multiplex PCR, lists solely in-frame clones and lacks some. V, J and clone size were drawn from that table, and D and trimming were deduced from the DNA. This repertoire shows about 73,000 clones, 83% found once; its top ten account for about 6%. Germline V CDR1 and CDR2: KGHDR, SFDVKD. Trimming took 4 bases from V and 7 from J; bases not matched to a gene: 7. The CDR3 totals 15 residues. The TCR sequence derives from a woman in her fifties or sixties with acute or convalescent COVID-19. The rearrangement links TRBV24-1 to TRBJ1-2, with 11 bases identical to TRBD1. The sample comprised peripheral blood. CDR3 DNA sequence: TGTGCCACCAGTGACCCCGGACAGGGGGCGCCTGGCTACACCTTC. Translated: CATSDPGQGAPGYTF.